The 32 T cell receptor beta chains below come from one sample, sequenced in a study of cytomegalovirus exposure and HLA in healthy donors. The PCR contained 60 Vbeta and 13 Jbeta primers. TCRdb keeps only in-frame clones here, not all; method: immunoSEQ multiplex PCR. The sample has more than 80,000 clones; roughly 76% are singletons. Sequenced material: PBMCs. The origin of the receptors is a woman aged 55-70 years in good health and CMV-seropositive.

J is TRBJ1-5 and V is TRBV6-5, with TRBD1 matching 7 bases. Germline assignment: CDR1 MNHEY and CDR2 SVGAGI. The CDR3 covers 15 residues. The V segment lost 0 bases and the J segment 6 bases; nucleotides outside the gene matches: 5. CDR3 sequence: CASSYSKGASQPQHF. DNA for the CDR3: TGTGCCAGCAGTTACTCGAAGGGGGCAAGTCAGCCCCAGCATTTT.

This chain connects TRBV7-3 to TRBJ1-1; possibly TRBD1 for D (6 bases). The CDR3 has 13 amino acids. V was trimmed by 6 bases and J by 2 bases, leaving 10 bases between them. Germline assignment: CDR1 SGHTA and CDR2 FQGTGA. The CDR3 DNA is TGTGCCAGCAGGCAACAGGGTAACACTGAAGCTTTCTTT. Protein product: CASRQQGNTEAFF.

The CDR3 region has the DNA TGTGCCAGCACCAGGGAGGGTGGGGAAAAACTGTTTTTT. Amino acid sequence: CASTREGGEKLFF. The chain links TRBV6-6 to TRBJ1-4; a weak D match, TRBD1 (5 bases). The V end lost 7 bases, the J end lost 8 bases, and 14 bases lay between the germline ends. In germline, CDR1 is MNHNY, CDR2 SVGAGI (reference sequence). This CDR3 is built from 13 residues.

This clone was seen more than once but under ten times. The CDR3 region is CAWRQARGQLGGFF. The CDR3 DNA reads TGTGCCTGGAGACAGGCCAGGGGACAACTTGGGGGTTTCTTT. The chain couples TRBV30 to TRBJ1-1, with D perhaps TRBD1 (6 bases). The CDR3 is 14 residues long. Trimming left V 3 bases short and J 13 bases short, with 24 bases between. Per the germline V gene, CDR1 is GTSNPN and CDR2 is SVGIG (reference sequence).

This chain connects TRBV7-8 to TRBJ2-5, with 13 bases fitting TRBD2. The ends lost 4 bases at V and 11 bases at J; junction bases unmatched: 10. Germline V gene data show CDR1 as SGHVS and CDR2 as FQNEAQ. This CDR3 region has 15 residues. The CDR3 sequence is CASSSLGTSGMVQYF. The CDR3 DNA reads TGTGCCAGCAGCTCCCTCGGGACTAGCGGGATGGTGCAGTACTTC.

The chain couples TRBV7-9 to TRBJ2-7, with D hard to call. The CDR3 spans 16 residues. Trimming stripped 4 bases from V and 3 bases from J, with 19 bases between. The V gene's germline CDR1 is SEHNR and CDR2 FQNEAQ (reference sequence). The CDR3 protein is CASSSNSNTPLYEQYF. The CDR3, as DNA: TGTGCCAGCAGCTCCAACTCGAATACCCCCCTCTACGAGCAGTACTTC. The complete variable domain, with remaining parts taken from reference TRBV7-9 and TRBJ2-7, reads DTGVSQNPRHKITKRGQNVTFRCDPISEHNRLYWYRQTLGQGPEFLTYFQNEAQLEKSRLLSDRFSAERPKGSFSTLEIQRTEQGDSAMYLCASSSNSNTPLYEQYFGPGTRLTVT.

This sequence joins TRBV6-6 and TRBJ2-5, with 7 bases matching TRBD2. The CDR3 has 12 residues. Germline V gene data show CDR1 as MNHNY and CDR2 as SVGAGI (reference sequence). After removal of 9 bases from V and 13 bases from J, the junction contained 14 bases not matched to a gene. The CDR3 bases are TGTGCCAGTACCCACCCTAGCGGTAGGTCGTACTTC. This codes for CASTHPSGRSYF.

The chain couples TRBV10-3 to TRBJ1-2; TRBD1 matches at 7 bases. Germline CDR1 and CDR2: ENHRY and SYGVKD. J gave up 3 bases and V 3 bases, and 4 bases lay outside the gene matches. CDR3 size: 14 residues. This CDR3 is CAISDRGTDYGYTF. The CDR3 bases are TGTGCCATCAGTGATAGGGGGACAGACTATGGCTACACCTTC.

A single count supports this clone. This chain uses TRBV4-1 with TRBJ2-2; D not resolved. CDR1 is MGHRA, CDR2 YSYEKL, per germline. The V gene lost 0 bases and the J gene lost 6 bases, with 14 bases spanning the gap. The CDR3 totals 16 residues. The CDR3 DNA follows: TGCGCCAGCAGCCAAGATTTACAGTTTTTCGCCGGGGAGCTGTTTTTT. Translation gives CASSQDLQFFAGELFF.

The V gene is TRBV5-4, the J gene TRBJ2-3; tentatively, D is TRBD1 (5 bases). Trimming shortened V by 3 bases and J by 5 bases, and 10 bases separated the two germline ends. CDR3 length equals 13 residues. Germline values: CDR1 SGHNT, CDR2 YYREEE (reference sequence). In DNA form, the CDR3 reads TGTGCCAGCAGCTCCGACAGTAAAGATACGCAGTATTTT. Translated, it gives CASSSDSKDTQYF.

This clone was seen only a few times. This chain joins TRBV4-2 and TRBJ2-5; 10 bases fit TRBD2. The CDR3 is 16 residues long. Per the germline V gene, CDR1 is LGHNA and CDR2 is YNFKEQ. Trimming cost V 1 base and J 3 bases; bases outside gene matches: 5. In DNA, the CDR3 is TGTGCCAGCAGCCAAGGACCCAGCGGGAGGGAAGAGACCCAGTACTTC. Protein: CASSQGPSGREETQYF.

This clone was found once. The chain recombines TRBV2 with TRBJ2-1; TRBD2 is a possible D gene (7 bases). CDR3 length: 14 amino acids. Trimming cost V 7 bases and J 7 bases, with 17 bases left between them. Per germline, CDR1 SNHLY and CDR2 FYNNEI. The CDR3 region is CASILGEGVNEQFF. The CDR3 DNA follows: TGTGCCAGCATACTCGGGGAGGGGGTTAATGAGCAGTTCTTC.

The J gene is TRBJ2-1, the V gene TRBV12-5, with D maybe TRBD1 (6 bases). Trimming left V 6 bases short and J 1 base short, with 13 bases between. Germline V gene data show CDR1 as LGHNT and CDR2 as FRNRAP. This CDR3 spans 15 amino acids. The CDR3 DNA follows: TGTGCTAGTGGGGGGGCTATCGGGTCCTACAATGAGCAGTTCTTC. Its translation is CASGGAIGSYNEQFF.

There are a few counts of this clone. The chain is built from TRBV18 and TRBJ2-7; maybe TRBD1 (6 bases). The length of the CDR3 is 14 residues. The V gene lost 2 bases and the J gene lost 1 base, with 9 bases spanning the gap. Germline V gene lookup returns CDR1 KGHSH and CDR2 LQKENI. The CDR3 here is CASSPVDSSYEQYF. The CDR3 DNA reads TGTGCCAGCTCACCAGTGGACAGTTCCTACGAGCAGTACTTC.

The V and J genes are TRBV5-1 and TRBJ2-6; the match to TRBD2 covers 7 bases. CDR3 length: 20 residues. Looked up from germline, CDR1 is SGHRS and CDR2 is YFSETQ. The J segment lost 2 bases and the V segment lost 0 bases, leaving 14 bases of the junction unmatched. The CDR3 region has the DNA TGCGCCAGCAGCTTGGCAGATCGGGGAGGGAGTTTAGCTGGGGCCAACGTCCTGACTTTC. It encodes CASSLADRGGSLAGANVLTF.

CDR3 protein: CASSVQGRVEQYF. For the CDR3, the DNA is TGTGCCAGCAGTGTACAGGGCCGTGTCGAGCAGTACTTC. This chain links TRBV6-6 with TRBJ2-7, with D possibly matching TRBD1 (6 bases). Per germline, CDR1 MNHNY and CDR2 SVGAGI (reference sequence). The CDR3 has 13 amino acids. V was shortened by 5 bases and J by 6 bases, with 14 bases between the two germline ends.

The genes are TRBV10-3 and TRBJ1-3; TRBD1 is a possible D gene (6 bases). The germline CDR1 and CDR2 sequences are ENHRY and SYGVKD. Trimming removed 6 bases from V and 4 bases from J, with 25 bases in between. The CDR3 loop spans 18 amino acids. The CDR3 is CAIRPAVGQSPEGNTIYF. CDR3 DNA sequence: TGTGCCATCAGACCAGCAGTTGGACAGAGCCCCGAAGGAAACACCATATATTTT.

J is TRBJ2-7 and V is TRBV5-1; 7 bases are a match to TRBD2. The CDR3 has 12 residues. Unmatched junction bases numbered 0, after V lost 4 bases and J lost 2 bases. Germline V gene data show CDR1 as SGHRS and CDR2 as YFSETQ. For the CDR3, the DNA is TGCGCCAGCAGCGGGGGGGCCTACGAGCAGTACTTC. As protein: CASSGGAYEQYF.

This clone was seen only once. The chain joins TRBV7-9 to TRBJ2-1; TRBD1 agrees at 8 bases. This CDR3 is 16 amino acids long. Per the germline V gene, CDR1 is SEHNR and CDR2 is FQNEAQ (reference sequence). The trim removed 5 bases at V and 6 bases at J, leaving 12 bases unmatched. CDR3 DNA sequence: TGTGCCAGCAGCCCCCTAATGGGACAGGCGTCCAATGAGCAGTTCTTC. It encodes CASSPLMGQASNEQFF.

This clone was observed many times. The chain joins TRBV5-1 to TRBJ1-1; maybe TRBD1 (6 bases). Germline CDR1 reads SGHRS; CDR2 reads YFSETQ. This CDR3 comprises 15 residues. V dropped 4 bases and J dropped 3 bases, with 16 bases sitting between them. Written as DNA, the CDR3 is TGCGCCAGCAGCAAGAGCCCAGGGGCGGACACTGAAGCTTTCTTT. Amino acid sequence: CASSKSPGADTEAFF.

The V and J genes are TRBV19 and TRBJ1-2; D ambiguous. Trimming removed 1 base at V and 7 bases at J, with 13 bases between. This CDR3 spans 14 amino acids. In germline, CDR1 is LNHDA, CDR2 SQIVND (reference sequence). The CDR3 loop reads CASSIASGVTGYTF. Written as DNA, the CDR3 is TGTGCCAGTAGTATAGCGAGCGGGGTTACTGGCTACACCTTC.

This chain uses TRBV5-6 with TRBJ2-1; possibly TRBD2 for D (6 bases). The germline V gene encodes CDR1 SGHDT and CDR2 YYEEEE. Trimming shortened V by 0 bases and J by 2 bases, and 21 bases separated the two germline ends. This CDR3 spans 19 amino acids. The CDR3 spells CASSLVAATLRDAYNEQFF. In DNA, the CDR3 is TGTGCCAGCAGCTTGGTAGCGGCAACTCTGAGGGACGCCTACAATGAGCAGTTCTTC.

This chain joins TRBV7-2 and TRBJ2-1; D is possibly TRBD2 (6 bases). V lost 4 bases and J lost 1, with 11 bases in between. The CDR3 spans 15 residues. Germline values: CDR1 SGHTA, CDR2 FQGNSA. CDR3 sequence reads: CASSSGSVSYNEQFF. CDR3 sequence (DNA): TGTGCCAGCAGCTCCGGGAGTGTTTCCTACAATGAGCAGTTCTTC.

V and J are TRBV5-4 and TRBJ2-1, with TRBD2 matching 9 bases. Trimming removed 0 bases from V and 0 bases from J; junction bases left unmatched: 4. CDR1 is SGHNT, CDR2 YYREEE, per germline (reference sequence). This CDR3 region has 17 residues. This CDR3 reads CASSLGGSGSSYNEQFF. DNA of the CDR3: TGTGCCAGCAGCTTGGGAGGTAGCGGGAGCTCCTACAATGAGCAGTTCTTC.

This sequence joins TRBV6-5 and TRBJ1-2, with D perhaps matching TRBD1 (5 bases). Per the germline V gene, CDR1 is MNHEY and CDR2 is SVGAGI. CDR3 length equals 14 residues. V lost 7 bases, J lost 8 bases, and 20 bases lay in between. The CDR3 DNA follows: TGTGCCAGCACCCCCGGAGGGGAAGTCTCCGGCTACACCTTC. This sequence encodes CASTPGGEVSGYTF.

This sequence joins TRBV30 and TRBJ1-3, with D hard to call. The V and J ends lost 5 bases and 0 bases respectively, with 8 bases between them. Germline CDR1 is GTSNPN and CDR2 is SVGIG (reference sequence). This CDR3 is built from 13 residues. The CDR3 coding sequence is TGTGCCTGGTCAGTAAGCTCTGGAAACACCATATATTTT. Encoded protein: CAWSVSSGNTIYF.

This clone was counted only a few times. The chain recombines TRBV19 with TRBJ2-2, with a tentative D call TRBD2 (5 bases). The CDR3 runs to 14 residues. V lost 6 bases, J lost 6 bases, and 14 bases lay in between. The germline V gene encodes CDR1 LNHDA and CDR2 SQIVND (reference sequence). The CDR3 DNA sequence: TGTGCCAGTAGCGAAACTAGTCTGGCCGGGGAGCTGTTTTTT. It specifies CASSETSLAGELFF.

This chain joins TRBV2 and TRBJ1-5; tentatively, D is TRBD1 (6 bases). This CDR3 is 15 amino acids long. CDR1 and CDR2 from the germline V gene are SNHLY and FYNNEI. Trimming cost V 7 bases and J 2 bases, with 15 bases left between them. CDR3 sequence (DNA): TGTGCCAGCACAGCGGGGGCTGTTCGCAATCAGCCCCAGCATTTT. Translation: CASTAGAVRNQPQHF.

The CDR3 DNA reads TGTGCCAGCAGTTTACGGAGGGCCCGGAGAAATGAGCAGTTCTTC. Its protein product is CASSLRRARRNEQFF. The chain uses TRBV28 and TRBJ2-1; D might be TRBD2 (6 bases). Trimming pared 2 bases from V and 7 bases from J, leaving 15 bases between. Germline V gene sequence: CDR1 MDHEN, CDR2 SYDVKM. The CDR3 extends over 15 amino acids.

The chain is built from TRBV9 and TRBJ2-2; TRBD2 matches at 7 bases. The CDR3 length is 14 residues. CDR1 and CDR2 (germline): SGDLS, YYNGEE. The junction had 4 bases not matched to a gene; V was cut back by 2 bases and J by 6 bases. The CDR3 sequence is CASSVGGVAGELFF. As DNA, the CDR3 is TGTGCCAGCAGCGTGGGGGGGGTTGCCGGGGAGCTGTTTTTT.

The genes are TRBV7-8 and TRBJ1-2; D uncertain. Germline V CDR1 and CDR2: SGHVS, FQNEAQ. The CDR3 has 16 residues. V lost 0 bases, J lost 5 bases, and 16 bases lay in between. The CDR3, as DNA: TGTGCCAGCAGCTTAGCGAGGGTCTCCAGGACGTATGGCTACACCTTC. Translating it yields CASSLARVSRTYGYTF.

The chain carries TRBV7-3 and TRBJ2-5; TRBD2 aligns across 14 bases. V dropped 5 bases and J dropped 5; count of bases not matched to a gene: 7. The germline V gene encodes CDR1 SGHTA and CDR2 FQGTGA. CDR3 length: 16 residues. The CDR3 is CASSPGTSGRPETQYF. CDR3 in DNA: TGTGCCAGCAGCCCGGGGACTAGCGGGAGACCCGAGACCCAGTACTTC.